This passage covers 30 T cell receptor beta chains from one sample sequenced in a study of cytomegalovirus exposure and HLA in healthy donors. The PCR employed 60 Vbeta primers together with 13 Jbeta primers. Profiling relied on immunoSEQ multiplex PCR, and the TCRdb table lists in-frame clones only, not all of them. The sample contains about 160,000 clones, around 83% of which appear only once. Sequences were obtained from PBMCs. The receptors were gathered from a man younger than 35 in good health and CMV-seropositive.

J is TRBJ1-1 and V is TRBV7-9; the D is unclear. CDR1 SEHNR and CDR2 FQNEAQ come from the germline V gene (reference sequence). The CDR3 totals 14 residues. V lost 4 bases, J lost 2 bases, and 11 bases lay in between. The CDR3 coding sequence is TGTGCCAGCAGCTCTTTGGGCCAAAACACTGAAGCTTTCTTT. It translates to CASSSLGQNTEAFF.

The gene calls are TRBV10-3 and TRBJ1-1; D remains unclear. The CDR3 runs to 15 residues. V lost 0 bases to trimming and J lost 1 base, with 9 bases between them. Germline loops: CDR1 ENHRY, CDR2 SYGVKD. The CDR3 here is CAISESSVSNTEAFF. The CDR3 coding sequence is TGTGCCATCAGTGAGTCCTCAGTATCGAACACTGAAGCTTTCTTT.

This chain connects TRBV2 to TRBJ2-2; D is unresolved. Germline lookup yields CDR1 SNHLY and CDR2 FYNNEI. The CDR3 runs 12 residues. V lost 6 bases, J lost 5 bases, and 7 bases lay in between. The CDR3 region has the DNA TGTGCCAGCAGCCTCTCGACCGGGGAGCTGTTTTTT. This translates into CASSLSTGELFF.

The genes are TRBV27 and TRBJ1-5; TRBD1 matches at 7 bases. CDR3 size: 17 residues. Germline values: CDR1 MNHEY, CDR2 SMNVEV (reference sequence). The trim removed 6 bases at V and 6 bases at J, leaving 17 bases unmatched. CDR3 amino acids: CASSPRQGTGKSQPQHF. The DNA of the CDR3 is TGTGCCAGCAGCCCAAGACAGGGAACGGGGAAGAGTCAGCCCCAGCATTTT.

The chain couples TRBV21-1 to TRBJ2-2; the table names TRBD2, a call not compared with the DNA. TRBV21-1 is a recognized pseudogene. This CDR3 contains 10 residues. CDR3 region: CATHTGELFF. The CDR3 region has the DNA TGTGCCACTCACACCGGGGAGCTGTTTTTT.

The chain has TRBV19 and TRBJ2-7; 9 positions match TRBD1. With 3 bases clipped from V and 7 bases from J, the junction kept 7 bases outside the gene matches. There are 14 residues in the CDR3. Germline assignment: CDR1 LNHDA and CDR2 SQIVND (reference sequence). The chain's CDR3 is CASSIQQGAREQYF. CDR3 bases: TGTGCCAGTAGTATCCAACAGGGGGCAAGGGAGCAGTACTTC.

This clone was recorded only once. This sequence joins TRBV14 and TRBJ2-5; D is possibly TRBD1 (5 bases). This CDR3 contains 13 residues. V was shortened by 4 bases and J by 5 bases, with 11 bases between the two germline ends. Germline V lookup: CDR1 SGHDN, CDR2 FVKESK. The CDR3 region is CASSLQYRETQYF. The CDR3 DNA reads TGTGCCAGCAGCCTCCAGTACAGGGAGACCCAGTACTTC.

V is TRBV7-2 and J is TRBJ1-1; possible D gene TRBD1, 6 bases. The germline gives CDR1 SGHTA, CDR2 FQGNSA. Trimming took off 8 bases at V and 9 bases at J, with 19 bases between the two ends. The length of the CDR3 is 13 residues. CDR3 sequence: CASFSSMGGQAFF. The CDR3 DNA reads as TGTGCCAGCTTTAGCAGTATGGGGGGGCAAGCTTTCTTT. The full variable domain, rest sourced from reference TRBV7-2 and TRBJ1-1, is GAGVSQSPSNKVTEKGKDVELRCDPISGHTALYWYRQSLGQGLEFLIYFQGNSAPDKSGLPSDRFSAERTGGSVSTLTIQRTQQEDSAVYLCASFSSMGGQAFFGQGTRLTVV.

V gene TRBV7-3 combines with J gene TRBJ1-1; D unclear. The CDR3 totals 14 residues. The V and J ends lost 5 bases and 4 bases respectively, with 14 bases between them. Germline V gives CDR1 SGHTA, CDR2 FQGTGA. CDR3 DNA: TGTGCCAGCAGCCCCGGTCGGGGTGGCACTGAAGCTTTCTTT. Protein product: CASSPGRGGTEAFF.

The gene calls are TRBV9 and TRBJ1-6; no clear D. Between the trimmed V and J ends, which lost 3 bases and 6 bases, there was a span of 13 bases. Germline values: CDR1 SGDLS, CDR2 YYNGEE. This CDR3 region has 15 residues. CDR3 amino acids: CASSGKNSLNSPLHF. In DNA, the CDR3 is TGTGCCAGCAGCGGAAAAAACAGCCTTAATTCACCCCTCCACTTT.

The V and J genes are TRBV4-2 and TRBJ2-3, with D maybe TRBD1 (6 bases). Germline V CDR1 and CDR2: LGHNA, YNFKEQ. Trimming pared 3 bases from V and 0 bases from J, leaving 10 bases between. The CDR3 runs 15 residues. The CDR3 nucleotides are TGTGCCAGCAGCCAGGACAGAACTAGCACAGATACGCAGTATTTT. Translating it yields CASSQDRTSTDTQYF.

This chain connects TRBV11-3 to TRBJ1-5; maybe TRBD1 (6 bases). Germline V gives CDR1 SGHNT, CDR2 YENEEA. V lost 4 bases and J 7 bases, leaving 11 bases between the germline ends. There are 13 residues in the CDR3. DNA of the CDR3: TGTGCCAGCAGCTCAGGGGTGGGGCAGCCCCAGCATTTT. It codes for CASSSGVGQPQHF. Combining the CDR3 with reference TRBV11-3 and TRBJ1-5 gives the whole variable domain EAGVVQSPRYKIIEKKQPVAFWCNPISGHNTLYWYLQNLGQGPELLIRYENEEAVDDSQLPKDRFSAERLKGVDSTLKIQPAELGDSAVYLCASSSGVGQPQHFGDGTRLSIL.

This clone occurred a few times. In nucleotides, the CDR3 is TGTGCCAGCAGCTTCTGGCGAAACACCATATATTTT. Its protein is CASSFWRNTIYF. The chain combines TRBV11-3 with TRBJ1-3; D is uncertain. CDR3 length: 12 amino acids. CDR1 and CDR2 from the germline V gene are SGHNT and YENEEA. The V end was cut by 3 bases, the J end by 5 bases, with 5 bases between.

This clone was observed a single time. CDR3 sequence: CASSLALISRGARDEQYF. The CDR3 coding sequence is TGTGCCAGCAGCTTAGCGCTAATTTCTAGGGGCGCGCGGGATGAGCAGTACTTC. The V and J genes are TRBV7-2 and TRBJ2-7; a weak D match, TRBD2 (6 bases). V lost 0 bases to trimming and J lost 7 bases, with 25 bases between them. Germline V gene lookup returns CDR1 SGHTA and CDR2 FQGNSA. This CDR3 spans 18 amino acids.

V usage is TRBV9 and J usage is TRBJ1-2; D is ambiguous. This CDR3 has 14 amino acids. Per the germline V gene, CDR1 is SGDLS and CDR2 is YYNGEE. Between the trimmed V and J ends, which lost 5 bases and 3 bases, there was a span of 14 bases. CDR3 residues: CASREPGRDYGYTF. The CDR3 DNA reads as TGTGCCAGCAGAGAACCGGGAAGGGACTATGGCTACACCTTC.

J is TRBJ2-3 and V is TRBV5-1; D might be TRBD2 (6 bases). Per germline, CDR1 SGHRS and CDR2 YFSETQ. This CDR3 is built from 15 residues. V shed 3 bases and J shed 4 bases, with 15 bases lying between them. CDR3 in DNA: TGCGCCAGCAGCTCAGGGACTTACCAGGCAGATACGCAGTATTTT. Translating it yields CASSSGTYQADTQYF.

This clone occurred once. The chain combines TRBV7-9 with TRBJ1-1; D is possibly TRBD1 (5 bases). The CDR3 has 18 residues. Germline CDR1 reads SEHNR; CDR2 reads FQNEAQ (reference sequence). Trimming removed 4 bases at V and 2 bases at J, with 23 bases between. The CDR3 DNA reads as TGTGCCAGCAGCTCGGACGTAGGGGTAAAGAGTTTAAACACTGAAGCTTTCTTT. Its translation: CASSSDVGVKSLNTEAFF.

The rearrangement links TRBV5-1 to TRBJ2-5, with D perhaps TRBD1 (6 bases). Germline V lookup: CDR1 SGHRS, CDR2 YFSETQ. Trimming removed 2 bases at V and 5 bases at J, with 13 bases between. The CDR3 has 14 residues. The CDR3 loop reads CASSLGQGYETQYF. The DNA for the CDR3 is TGCGCCAGCAGCTTAGGGCAGGGGTACGAGACCCAGTACTTC.

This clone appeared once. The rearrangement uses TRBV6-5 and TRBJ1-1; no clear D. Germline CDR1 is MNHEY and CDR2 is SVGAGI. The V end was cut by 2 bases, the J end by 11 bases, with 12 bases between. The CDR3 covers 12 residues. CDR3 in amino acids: CASSYRRGCAFF. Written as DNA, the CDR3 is TGTGCCAGCAGTTACCGGAGAGGATGCGCTTTCTTT.

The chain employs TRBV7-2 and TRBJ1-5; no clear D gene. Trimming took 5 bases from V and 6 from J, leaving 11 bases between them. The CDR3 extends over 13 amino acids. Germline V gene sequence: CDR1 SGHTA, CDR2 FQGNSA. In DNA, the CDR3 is TGTGCCAGCAGCCCGAGCTTTGGTCAGCCCCAGCATTTT. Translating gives CASSPSFGQPQHF.

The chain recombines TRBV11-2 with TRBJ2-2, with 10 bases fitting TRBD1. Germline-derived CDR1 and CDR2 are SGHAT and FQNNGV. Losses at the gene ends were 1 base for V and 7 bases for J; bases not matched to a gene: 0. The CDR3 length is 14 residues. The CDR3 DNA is TGTGCCAGCAGCTTAGGGACAGGGGGCGGGGAGCTGTTTTTT. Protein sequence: CASSLGTGGGELFF.

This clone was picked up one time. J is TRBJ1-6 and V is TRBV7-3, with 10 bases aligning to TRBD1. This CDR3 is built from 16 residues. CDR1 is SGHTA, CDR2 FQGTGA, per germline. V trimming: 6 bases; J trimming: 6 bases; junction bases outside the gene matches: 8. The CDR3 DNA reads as TGTGCCAGCAGGTCCGGGACAGGGGAGCGTAATTCACCCCTCCACTTT. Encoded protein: CASRSGTGERNSPLHF. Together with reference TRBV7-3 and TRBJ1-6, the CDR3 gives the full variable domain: GAGVSQTPSNKVTEKGKYVELRCDPISGHTALYWYRQSLGQGPEFLIYFQGTGAADDSGLPNDRFFAVRPEGSVSTLKIQRTERGDSAVYLCASRSGTGERNSPLHFGNGTRLTVT.

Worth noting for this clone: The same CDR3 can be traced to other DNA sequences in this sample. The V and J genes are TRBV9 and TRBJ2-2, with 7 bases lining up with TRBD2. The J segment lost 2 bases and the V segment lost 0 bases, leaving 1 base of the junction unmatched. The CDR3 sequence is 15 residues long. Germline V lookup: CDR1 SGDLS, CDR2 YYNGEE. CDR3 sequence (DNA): TGTGCCAGCAGCGTAGGGGGGGGAAACACCGGGGAGCTGTTTTTT. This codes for CASSVGGGNTGELFF.

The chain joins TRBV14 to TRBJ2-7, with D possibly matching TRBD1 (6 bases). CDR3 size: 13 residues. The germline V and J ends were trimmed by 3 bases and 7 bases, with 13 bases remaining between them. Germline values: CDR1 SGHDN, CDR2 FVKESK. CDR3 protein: CASSQGRGGEQYF. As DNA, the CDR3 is TGTGCCAGCAGCCAGGGCAGGGGCGGGGAGCAGTACTTC.

CDR3 protein: CASSFAGTRNTGELFF. As DNA, the CDR3 is TGTGCCAGCAGCTTTGCCGGGACTAGGAACACCGGGGAGCTGTTTTTT. The rearrangement uses TRBV7-6 and TRBJ2-2; 8 nucleotides align to TRBD2. This CDR3 contains 16 residues. V trimming: 3 bases; J trimming: 1 base; junction bases outside the gene matches: 4. CDR1 SGHVS and CDR2 FNYEAQ come from the germline V gene.

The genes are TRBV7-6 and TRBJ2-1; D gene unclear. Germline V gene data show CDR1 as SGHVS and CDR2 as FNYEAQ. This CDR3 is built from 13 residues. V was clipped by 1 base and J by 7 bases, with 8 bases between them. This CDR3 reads CASSLGLANEQFF. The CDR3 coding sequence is TGTGCCAGCAGCTTAGGGTTGGCTAATGAGCAGTTCTTC.

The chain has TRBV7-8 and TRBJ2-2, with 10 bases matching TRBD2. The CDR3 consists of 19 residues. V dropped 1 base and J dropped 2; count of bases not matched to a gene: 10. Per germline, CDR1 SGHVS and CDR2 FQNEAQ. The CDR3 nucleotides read TGTGCCAGCAGCTTAGGGGGTTCTAGCGGGGGCCTCAACACCGGGGAGCTGTTTTTT. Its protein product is CASSLGGSSGGLNTGELFF. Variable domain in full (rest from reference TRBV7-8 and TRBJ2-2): GAGVSQSPRYKVAKRGQDVALRCDPISGHVSLFWYQQALGQGPEFLTYFQNEAQLDKSGLPSDRFFAERPEGSVSTLKIQRTQQEDSAVYLCASSLGGSSGGLNTGELFFGEGSRLTVL.

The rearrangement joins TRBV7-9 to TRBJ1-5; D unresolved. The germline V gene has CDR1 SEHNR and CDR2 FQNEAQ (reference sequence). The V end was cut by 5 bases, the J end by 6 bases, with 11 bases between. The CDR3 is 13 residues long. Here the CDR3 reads CASSGEAGQPQHF. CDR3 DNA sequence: TGTGCCAGCAGCGGAGAGGCGGGTCAGCCCCAGCATTTT.

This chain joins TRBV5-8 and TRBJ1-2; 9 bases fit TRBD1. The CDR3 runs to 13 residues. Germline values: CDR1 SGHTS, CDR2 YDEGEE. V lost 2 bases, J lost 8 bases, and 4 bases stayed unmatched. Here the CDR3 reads CASSLQGARGYTF. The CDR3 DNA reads TGTGCCAGCAGCTTACAGGGGGCGAGGGGCTACACCTTC. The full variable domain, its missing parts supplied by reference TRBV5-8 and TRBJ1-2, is EAGVTQSPTHLIKTRGQQATLRCSPISGHTSVYWYQQALGLGLQFLLWYDEGEERNRGNFPPRFSGRQFPNYSSELNVNALELEDSALYLCASSLQGARGYTFGSGTRLTVV.

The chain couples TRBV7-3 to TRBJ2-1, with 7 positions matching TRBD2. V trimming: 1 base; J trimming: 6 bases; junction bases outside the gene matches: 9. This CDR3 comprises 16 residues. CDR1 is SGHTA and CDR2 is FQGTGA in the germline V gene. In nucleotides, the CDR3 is TGTGCCAGCAGCTTAAGATCGAGCGGGGCCTTCAATGAGCAGTTCTTC. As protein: CASSLRSSGAFNEQFF.